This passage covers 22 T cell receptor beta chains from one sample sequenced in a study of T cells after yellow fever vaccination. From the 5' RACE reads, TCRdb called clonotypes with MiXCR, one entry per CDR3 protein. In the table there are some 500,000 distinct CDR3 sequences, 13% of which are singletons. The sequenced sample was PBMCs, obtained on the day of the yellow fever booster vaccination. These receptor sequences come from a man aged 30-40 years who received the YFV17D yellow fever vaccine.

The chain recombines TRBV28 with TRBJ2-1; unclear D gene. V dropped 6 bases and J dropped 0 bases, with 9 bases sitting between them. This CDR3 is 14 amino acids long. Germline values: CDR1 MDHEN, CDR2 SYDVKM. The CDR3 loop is CASRDSLSYNEQFF. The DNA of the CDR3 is TGTGCCAGCAGGGATAGCCTCTCCTACAATGAGCAGTTCTTC. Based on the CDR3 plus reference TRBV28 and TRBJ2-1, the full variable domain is DVKVTQSSRYLVKRTGEKVFLECVQDMDHENMFWYRQDPGLGLRLIYFSYDVKMKEKGDIPEGYSVSREKKERFSLILESASTNQTSMYLCASRDSLSYNEQFFGPGTRLTVL.

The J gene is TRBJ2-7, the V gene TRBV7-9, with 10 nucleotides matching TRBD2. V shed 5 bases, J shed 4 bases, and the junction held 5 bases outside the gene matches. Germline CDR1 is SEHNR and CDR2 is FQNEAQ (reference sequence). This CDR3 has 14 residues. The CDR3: CASSPGLAEYEQYF. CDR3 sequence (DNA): TGTGCCAGCAGCCCAGGACTAGCGGAATACGAGCAGTACTTC.

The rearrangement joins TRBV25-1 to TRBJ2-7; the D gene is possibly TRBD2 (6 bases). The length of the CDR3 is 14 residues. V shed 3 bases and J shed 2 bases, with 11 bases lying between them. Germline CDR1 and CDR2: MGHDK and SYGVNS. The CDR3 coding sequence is TGTGCCAGCAGTGATGCTAGCGCGACCTACGAGCAGTACTTC. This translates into CASSDASATYEQYF.

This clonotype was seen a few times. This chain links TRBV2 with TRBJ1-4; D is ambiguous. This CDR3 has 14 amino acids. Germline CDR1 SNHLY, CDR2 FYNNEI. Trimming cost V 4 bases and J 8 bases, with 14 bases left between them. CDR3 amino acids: CASSAGSGGEKLFF. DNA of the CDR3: TGTGCCAGCAGTGCCGGGAGCGGCGGGGAAAAACTGTTTTTT.

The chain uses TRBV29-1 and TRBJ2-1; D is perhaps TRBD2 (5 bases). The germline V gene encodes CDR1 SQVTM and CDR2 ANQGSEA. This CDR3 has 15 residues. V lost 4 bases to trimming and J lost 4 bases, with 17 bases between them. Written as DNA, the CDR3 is TGCAGCGTTGTCTTTGACTACCCACTTTACAATGAGCAGTTCTTC. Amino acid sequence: CSVVFDYPLYNEQFF.

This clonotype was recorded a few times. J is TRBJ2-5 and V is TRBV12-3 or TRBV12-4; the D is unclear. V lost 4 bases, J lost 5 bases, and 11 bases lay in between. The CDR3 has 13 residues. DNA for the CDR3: TGTGCCAGCAGTTCTAGGTGGTCGGAGACCCAGTACTTC. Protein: CASSSRWSETQYF.

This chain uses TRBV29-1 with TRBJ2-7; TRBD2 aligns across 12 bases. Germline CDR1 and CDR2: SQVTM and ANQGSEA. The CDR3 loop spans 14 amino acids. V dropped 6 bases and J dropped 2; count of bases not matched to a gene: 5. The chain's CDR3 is CSVGRTSGTYEQYF. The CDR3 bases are TGCAGCGTGGGGAGGACTAGCGGGACCTACGAGCAGTACTTC.

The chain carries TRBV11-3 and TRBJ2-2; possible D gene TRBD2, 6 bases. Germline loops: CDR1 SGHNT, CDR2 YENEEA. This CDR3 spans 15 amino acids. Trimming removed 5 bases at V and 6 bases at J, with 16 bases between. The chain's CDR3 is CASSPGLPKPGELFF. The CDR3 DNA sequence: TGTGCCAGCAGCCCGGGACTTCCAAAGCCCGGGGAGCTGTTTTTT.

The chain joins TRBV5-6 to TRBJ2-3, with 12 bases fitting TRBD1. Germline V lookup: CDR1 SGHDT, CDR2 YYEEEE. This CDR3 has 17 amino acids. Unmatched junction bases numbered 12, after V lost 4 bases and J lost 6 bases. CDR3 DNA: TGTGCCAGCAGCCCATTGGGGGACAGGGGGCCGGTGGATACGCAGTATTTT. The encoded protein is CASSPLGDRGPVDTQYF.

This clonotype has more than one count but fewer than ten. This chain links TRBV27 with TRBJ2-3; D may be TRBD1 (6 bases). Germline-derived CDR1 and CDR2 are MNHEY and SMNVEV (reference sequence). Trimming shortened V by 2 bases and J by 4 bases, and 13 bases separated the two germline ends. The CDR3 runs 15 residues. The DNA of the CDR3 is TGTGCCAGCAGTTTACAACAGGGTGTGTCAGATACGCAGTATTTT. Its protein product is CASSLQQGVSDTQYF.

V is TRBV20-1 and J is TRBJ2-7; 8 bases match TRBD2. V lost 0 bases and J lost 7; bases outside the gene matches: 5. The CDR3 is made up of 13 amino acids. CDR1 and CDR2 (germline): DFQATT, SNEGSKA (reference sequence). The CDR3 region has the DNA TGCAGTGCTAGAGATCCCTTAGCGGGAGAGCAGTACTTC. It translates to CSARDPLAGEQYF.

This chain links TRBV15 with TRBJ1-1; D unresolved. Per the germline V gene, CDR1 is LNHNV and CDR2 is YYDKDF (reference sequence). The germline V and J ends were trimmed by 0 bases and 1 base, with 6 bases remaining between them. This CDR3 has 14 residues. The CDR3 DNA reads TGTGCCACCAGCAGAGATTACGGGAACACTGAAGCTTTCTTT. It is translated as CATSRDYGNTEAFF.

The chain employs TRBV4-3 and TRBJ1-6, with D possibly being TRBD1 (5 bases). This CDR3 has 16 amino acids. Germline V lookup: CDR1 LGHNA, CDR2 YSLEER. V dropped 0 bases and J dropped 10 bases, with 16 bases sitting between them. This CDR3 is CASSQEPGTGVSPLHF. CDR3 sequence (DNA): TGCGCCAGCAGCCAAGAACCCGGGACGGGGGTCTCACCCCTCCACTTT.

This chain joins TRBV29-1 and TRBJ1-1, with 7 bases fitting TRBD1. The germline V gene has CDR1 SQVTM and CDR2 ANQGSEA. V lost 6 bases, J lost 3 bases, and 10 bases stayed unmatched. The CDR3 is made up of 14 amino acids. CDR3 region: CSVDTGAADTEAFF. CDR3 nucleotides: TGCAGCGTCGATACAGGGGCCGCGGACACTGAAGCTTTCTTT.

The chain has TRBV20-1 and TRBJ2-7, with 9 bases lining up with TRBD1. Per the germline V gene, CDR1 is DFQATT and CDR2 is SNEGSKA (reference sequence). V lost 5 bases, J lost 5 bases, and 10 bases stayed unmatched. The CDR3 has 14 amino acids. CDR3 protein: CSADLGTGSHEQYF. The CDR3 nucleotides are TGCAGTGCTGACCTAGGGACAGGGTCCCACGAGCAGTACTTC.

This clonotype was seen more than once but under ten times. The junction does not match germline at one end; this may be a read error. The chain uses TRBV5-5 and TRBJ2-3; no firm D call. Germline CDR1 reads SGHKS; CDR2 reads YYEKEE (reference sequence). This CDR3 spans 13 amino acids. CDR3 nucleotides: TGTGCCAGCAGCCTTGGAAGGGAAGCTTTTGAATGGTTT. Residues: CASSLGREAFEWF.

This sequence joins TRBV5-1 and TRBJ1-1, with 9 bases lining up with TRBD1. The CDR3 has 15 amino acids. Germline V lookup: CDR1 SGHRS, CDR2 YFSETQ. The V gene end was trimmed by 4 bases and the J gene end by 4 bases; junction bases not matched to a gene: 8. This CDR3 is CASSHTGTGTTEAFF. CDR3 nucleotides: TGCGCCAGCAGCCACACTGGGACAGGGACCACTGAAGCTTTCTTT.

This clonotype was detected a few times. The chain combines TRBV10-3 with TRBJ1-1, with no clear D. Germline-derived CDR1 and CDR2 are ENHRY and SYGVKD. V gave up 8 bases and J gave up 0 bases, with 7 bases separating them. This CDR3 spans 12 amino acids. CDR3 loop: CAIGTLNTEAFF. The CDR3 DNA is TGTGCCATCGGAACACTGAACACTGAAGCTTTCTTT.

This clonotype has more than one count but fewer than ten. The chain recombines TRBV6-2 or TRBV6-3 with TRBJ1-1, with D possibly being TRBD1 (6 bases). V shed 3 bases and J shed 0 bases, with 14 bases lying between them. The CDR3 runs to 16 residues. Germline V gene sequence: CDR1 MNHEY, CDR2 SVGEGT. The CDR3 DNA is TGTGCCAGCAGTTATGGTTACGGGGGCCTGAACACTGAAGCTTTCTTT. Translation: CASSYGYGGLNTEAFF.

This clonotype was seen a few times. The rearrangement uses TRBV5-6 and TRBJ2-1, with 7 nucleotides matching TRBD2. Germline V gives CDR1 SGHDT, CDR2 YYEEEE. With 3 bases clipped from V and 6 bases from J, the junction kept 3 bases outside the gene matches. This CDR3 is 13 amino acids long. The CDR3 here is CASSSLAANEQFF. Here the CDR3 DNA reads TGTGCCAGCAGCTCGCTAGCGGCCAATGAGCAGTTCTTC.

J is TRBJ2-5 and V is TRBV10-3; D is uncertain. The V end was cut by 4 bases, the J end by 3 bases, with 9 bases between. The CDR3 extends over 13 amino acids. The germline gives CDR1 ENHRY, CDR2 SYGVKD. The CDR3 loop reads CAISGTGKETQYF. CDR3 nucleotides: TGTGCCATCAGTGGTACTGGGAAAGAGACCCAGTACTTC.

In nucleotides, the CDR3 is TGCAGCGTTATACGAGCAGCGGAATCGGACGAGCAGTACTTC. Translated, it gives CSVIRAAESDEQYF. The V call is TRBV29-1, the J call TRBJ2-7; perhaps TRBD2 as D (5 bases). The germline CDR1 and CDR2 sequences are SQVTM and ANQGSEA. The length of the CDR3 is 14 residues. V lost 5 bases to trimming and J lost 5 bases, with 19 bases between them.